These 7 T cell receptor beta chains were sequenced from one sample in a study of neurological immune-mediated disorders. Stated time point: longitudinal time-point 2. Using its own MiXCR run on the 5' RACE reads, TCRdb lists one record per CDR3 protein. The sample has about 90,000 distinct CDR3 sequences, less than 15% seen once; the top ten hold approximately 5%. The sequenced sample was PBMCs. The receptors derive from a female donor with HTLV-1-associated myelopathy (HAM/TSP).

In its sample, this clonotype was seen a few times. For the CDR3, the DNA is TGCGCCAGCAGCTTTGGAACTAACACAGATACGCAGTATTTT. Translation gives CASSFGTNTDTQYF. The gene calls are TRBV5-1 and TRBJ2-3; D is undetermined. V lost 2 bases and J 2 bases, leaving 9 bases between the germline ends. This CDR3 has 14 residues. Per the germline V gene, CDR1 is SGHRS and CDR2 is YFSETQ.

By sample share, this clonotype is medium-sized. The V and J genes are TRBV9 and TRBJ2-1; D not certain. CDR3 size: 12 residues. V lost 6 bases to trimming and J lost 3 bases, with 7 bases between them. Germline CDR1 SGDLS, CDR2 YYNGEE. Here the CDR3 DNA reads TGTGCCAGCACCGGTGACTACAATGAGCAGTTCTTC. Amino acids: CASTGDYNEQFF.

At least ten counts were recorded for this clonotype. This chain joins TRBV4-1 and TRBJ2-7; TRBD1 is a possible D gene (6 bases). The CDR3 is 16 residues long. In germline, CDR1 is MGHRA, CDR2 YSYEKL. V was clipped by 4 bases and J by 3 bases, with 19 bases between them. CDR3 protein: CASSLPTSETGYEQYF. The CDR3 DNA reads as TGCGCCAGCAGCCTGCCGACTTCCGAGACAGGCTACGAGCAGTACTTC.

Turning to this clonotype: The germline gene is not matched at one end of the junction; a read error may be the cause. The chain combines TRBV20-1 with TRBJ2-5; the match to TRBD2 covers 7 bases. This CDR3 comprises 14 residues. Germline-derived CDR1 and CDR2 are DFQATT and SNEGSKA (reference sequence). The CDR3 nucleotides read TGCAGTGCTAGGGGAGGGACGATACAAGAGACCCAGAACTTC. Translation gives CSARGGTIQETQNF.

Turning to this clonotype: Lacking the conserved final phenylalanine or tryptophan, this CDR3 likely reflects a read error. J is TRBJ2-1 and V is TRBV4-1, with 9 bases aligning to TRBD2. The V segment lost 1 base and the J segment 5 bases; nucleotides outside the gene matches: 6. This CDR3 is built from 16 residues. Germline-derived CDR1 and CDR2 are MGHRA and YSYEKL. CDR3 in DNA: TGCGCCAGCAGCCAAGTTGAAAAGCGGGGGGACAATGAGCAGTTCGTC. Its translation: CASSQVEKRGDNEQFV.

This clonotype was recorded many times. J is TRBJ1-1 and V is TRBV7-9; no clear D. There are 15 residues in the CDR3. The V gene's germline CDR1 is SEHNR and CDR2 FQNEAQ (reference sequence). The V and J ends lost 0 bases and 0 bases respectively, with 8 bases between them. CDR3 sequence (DNA): TGTGCCAGCAGCTTAGCAGGGAATATGAACACTGAAGCTTTCTTT. Translation gives CASSLAGNMNTEAFF.

CDR3 sequence (DNA): TGTGCCTGGAGACAGGGGGCTTCACTGTTCGAGCAGTACTTC. Translation gives CAWRQGASLFEQYF. J is TRBJ2-7 and V is TRBV30; 9 bases are shared with TRBD1. The germline gives CDR1 GTSNPN, CDR2 SVGIG (reference sequence). CDR3 length: 14 residues. V trimming: 3 bases; J trimming: 6 bases; junction bases outside the gene matches: 9.